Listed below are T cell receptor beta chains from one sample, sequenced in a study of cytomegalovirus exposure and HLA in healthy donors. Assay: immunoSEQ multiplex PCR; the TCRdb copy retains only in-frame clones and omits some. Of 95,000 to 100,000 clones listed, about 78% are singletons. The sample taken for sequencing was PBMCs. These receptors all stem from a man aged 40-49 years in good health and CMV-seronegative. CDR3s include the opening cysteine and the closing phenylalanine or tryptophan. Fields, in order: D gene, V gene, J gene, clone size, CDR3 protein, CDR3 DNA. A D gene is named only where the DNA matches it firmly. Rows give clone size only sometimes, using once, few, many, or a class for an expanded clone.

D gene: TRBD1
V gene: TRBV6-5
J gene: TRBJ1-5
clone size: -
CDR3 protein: CATRGQRNQPQHF
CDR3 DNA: TGTGCCACCAGGGGGCAGCGCAATCAGCCCCAGCATTTT

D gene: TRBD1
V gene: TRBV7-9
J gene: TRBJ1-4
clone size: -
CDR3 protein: CASSLRGGQGTEKLFF
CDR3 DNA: TGTGCCAGCAGCCTTCGTGGGGGACAGGGTACTGAAAAACTGTTTTTT

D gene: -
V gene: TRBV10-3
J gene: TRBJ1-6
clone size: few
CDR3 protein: CAISESSRLDYSPLHF
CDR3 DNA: TGTGCCATCAGTGAGTCGAGCCGACTGGATTATTCACCCCTCCACTTT

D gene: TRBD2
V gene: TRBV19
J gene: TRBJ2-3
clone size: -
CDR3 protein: CASSIAGRVADTQYF
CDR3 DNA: TGTGCCAGTAGTATAGCCGGGAGGGTTGCAGATACGCAGTATTTT

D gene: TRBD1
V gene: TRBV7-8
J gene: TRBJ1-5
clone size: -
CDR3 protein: CASSTSTGVNQPQHF
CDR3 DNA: TGTGCCAGCAGCACCTCGACAGGGGTCAATCAGCCCCAGCATTTT

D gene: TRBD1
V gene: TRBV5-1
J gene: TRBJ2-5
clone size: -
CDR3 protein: CASSNWSPGQGLRETQYF
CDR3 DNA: TGCGCCAGCAGCAACTGGTCCCCGGGACAGGGGCTGAGAGAGACCCAGTACTTC

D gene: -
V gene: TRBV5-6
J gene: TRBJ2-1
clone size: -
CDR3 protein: CASSLGYRASAYNEQFF
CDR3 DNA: TGTGCCAGCAGCTTGGGCTACCGGGCTAGCGCTTACAATGAGCAGTTCTTC

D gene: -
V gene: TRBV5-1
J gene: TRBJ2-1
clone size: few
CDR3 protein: CASSLNQATLSYNEQFF
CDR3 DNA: TGCGCCAGCAGCTTGAACCAGGCAACCCTCTCCTACAATGAGCAGTTCTTC

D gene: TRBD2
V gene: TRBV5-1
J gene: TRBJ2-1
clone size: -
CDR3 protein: CASSPLGLGGRNEQFF
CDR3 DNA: TGCGCCAGCAGCCCCCTAGGACTTGGCGGGAGAAATGAGCAGTTCTTC

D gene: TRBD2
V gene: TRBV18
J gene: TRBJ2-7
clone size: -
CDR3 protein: CASSPLTSGEGGEQYF
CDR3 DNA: TGTGCCAGCTCACCACTCACTAGCGGGGAGGGCGGCGAGCAGTACTTC

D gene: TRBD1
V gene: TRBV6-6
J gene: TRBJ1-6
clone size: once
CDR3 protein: CASSPGTASPLHF
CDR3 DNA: TGTGCCAGCAGCCCCGGGACAGCTTCACCCCTCCACTTT

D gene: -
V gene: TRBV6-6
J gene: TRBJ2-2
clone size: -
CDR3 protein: CASKPRRSNTGELFF
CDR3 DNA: TGTGCCAGCAAACCCCGACGGAGTAACACCGGGGAGCTGTTTTTT

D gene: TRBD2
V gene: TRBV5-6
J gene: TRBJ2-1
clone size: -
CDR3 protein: CASRPGLAGGDGEQFF
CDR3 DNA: TGTGCCAGCAGGCCAGGACTAGCGGGAGGAGATGGTGAGCAGTTCTTC